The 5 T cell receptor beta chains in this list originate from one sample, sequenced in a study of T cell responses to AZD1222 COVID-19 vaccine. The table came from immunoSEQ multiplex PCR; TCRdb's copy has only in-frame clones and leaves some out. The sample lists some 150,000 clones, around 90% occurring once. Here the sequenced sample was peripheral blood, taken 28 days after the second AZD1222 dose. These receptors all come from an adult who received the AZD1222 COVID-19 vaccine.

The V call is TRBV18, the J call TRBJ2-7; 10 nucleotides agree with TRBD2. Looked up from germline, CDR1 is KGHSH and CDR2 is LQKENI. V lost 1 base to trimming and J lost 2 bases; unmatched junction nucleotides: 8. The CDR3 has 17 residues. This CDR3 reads CASSPRPLAGGTYEQYF. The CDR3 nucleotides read TGTGCCAGCTCACCACGTCCATTAGCGGGGGGCACCTACGAGCAGTACTTC.

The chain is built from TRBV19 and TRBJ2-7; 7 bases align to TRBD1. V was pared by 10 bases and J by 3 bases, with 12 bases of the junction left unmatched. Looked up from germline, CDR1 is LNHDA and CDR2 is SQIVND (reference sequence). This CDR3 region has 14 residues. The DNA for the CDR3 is TGTGCCAAAAATCGGGACAGATTATTCTACGAGCAGTACTTC. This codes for CAKNRDRLFYEQYF.

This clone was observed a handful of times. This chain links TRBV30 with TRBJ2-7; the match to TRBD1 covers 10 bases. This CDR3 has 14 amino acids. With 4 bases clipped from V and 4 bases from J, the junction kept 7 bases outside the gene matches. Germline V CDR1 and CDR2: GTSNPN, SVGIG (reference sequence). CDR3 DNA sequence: TGTGCCTGGACCCAGACAGGGGGCAATTACGAGCAGTACTTC. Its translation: CAWTQTGGNYEQYF.

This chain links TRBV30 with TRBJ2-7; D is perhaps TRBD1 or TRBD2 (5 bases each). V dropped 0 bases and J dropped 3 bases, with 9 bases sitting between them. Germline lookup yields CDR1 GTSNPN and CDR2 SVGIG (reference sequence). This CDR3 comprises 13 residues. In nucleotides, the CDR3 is TGTGCCTGGAGTGTGGGACCACTCTACGAGCAGTACTTC. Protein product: CAWSVGPLYEQYF.

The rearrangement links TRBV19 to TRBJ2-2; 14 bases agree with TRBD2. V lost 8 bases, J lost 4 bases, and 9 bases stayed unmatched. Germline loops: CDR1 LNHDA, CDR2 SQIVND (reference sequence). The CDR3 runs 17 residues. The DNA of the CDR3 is TGTGCCAGTTCGGGACTAGCGGGGGCCACGTCCACCGGGGAGCTGTTTTTT. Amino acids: CASSGLAGATSTGELFF.